The subject of this entry is one TCR beta chain. No cognate antigen has been identified for it. No quality values exist for individual bases; no much larger clone is one base distant. The data stem from a study of T cell responses to AZD1222 COVID-19 vaccine (dated by TCRdb to the early 2020s). Broadly, across the study: TCR sequencing covered some 240 trial participants: 207 given two doses of AZD1222 and about 26 given two doses of MenACWY control vaccine. Trial participants were enrolled by age into 18-55, 56-69 and 70-plus year subgroups, with roughly 160, 29 and 62 TCR-sequenced participants respectively.

The time point label here, explained by the study, means: about 28 days (+/-7) after the second vaccine dose. Because spike-specific TCR depth and breadth did not differ between the two schedules, AZD1222 recipients who got a second dose at roughly 4 weeks were pooled with those who got a second dose at roughly 12 weeks. Samples from vaccinated people were obtained from the UK trials COV001 and COV002, which included a single-blind randomized controlled phase 2/3 trial of AZD1222 (ChAdOx1 nCoV-19) in healthy adults. Trial participant PBMC samples were collected at day 0 and day 28 after the second dose for TCRbeta chain sequencing. The CDR3 starts with the cysteine, ends with the phenylalanine, and has 14 residues. The read is trimmed to its CDR3 DNA, 42 bases read in frame from base 1. From a lookup of the germline V gene, CDR1 and CDR2 are MGHDK and SYGVNS. The germline V end is reduced by 5 bases and the J end by 2 bases; junction bases left unmatched: 6.

The investigation overall reported the following: The vaccine-associated CD4 TCRs covered the entire spike protein, and the dominant responses fell in regions 160-218 and 743-854. Participants were mostly white British, with more females than males. The authors suggested clonal diversity may have been underestimated. Spike-specific TCR breadth and depth rose significantly after two AZD1222 doses compared with day 0 and with MenACWY recipients. No day 14 peak-response samples were available, so repertoires were characterized only after the peak T cell response. In the small 56-69-year group, the increase in depth fell short of significance, most likely because of low power. Reportedly, close to half of the unique spike-specific TCRs recognized epitopes lying outside the regions that are mutated in the B.1.351 and B.1.1.7 variants. Conclusions about previously exposed vaccinees are limited, since just a handful of AZD1222 recipients were seropositive for SARS-CoV-2 at baseline.

The CDR3 regions of human TCRbeta chains were subjected to immunosequencing. In the paper's pipeline: TCRs in the repertoires were compared against a reference library of SARS-CoV-2-specific TCRs that had been generated with the MIRA antigen-specificity platform. Breadth meant the fraction of unique TCRs that were SARS-CoV-2-associated, whereas depth meant the fraction of total T cells that were SARS-CoV-2-associated. Using the MIRA data, each spike-specific TCR was mapped to the spike region that the TCR reacts to and placed in a CD4 or CD8 class. Log10-transformed breadth and depth values were compared by one-way ANOVA with Sidak's multiple comparisons tests. Sourced from immuneACCESS, this table was stored by TCRdb with only in-frame sequences that have V and J called. A share of the clones is absent; for the studies checked, an unresolved V gene accounts for under half, and the remainder has no known explanation. The V and J calls and clone size were taken over from that table, and D and trimming were inferred from the DNA. In all, the sample holds 120,000 to 150,000 clones, and roughly 93% of those were seen once. More than 1.5% of the sample belongs to the ten largest clones.

Sequencing used peripheral blood, obtained 28 days after the second AZD1222 dose. The clonotype originates from an adult who received the AZD1222 COVID-19 vaccine. The chain is encoded by TRBV25-1 joined to TRBJ2-7; TRBD2 lines up with 7 middle nucleotides. Read as DNA, the sequence is TGTGCCAGCAGTTCAGCGGGGAGTACCTACGAGCAGTACTTC. Translated, it gives CASSSAGSTYEQYF.